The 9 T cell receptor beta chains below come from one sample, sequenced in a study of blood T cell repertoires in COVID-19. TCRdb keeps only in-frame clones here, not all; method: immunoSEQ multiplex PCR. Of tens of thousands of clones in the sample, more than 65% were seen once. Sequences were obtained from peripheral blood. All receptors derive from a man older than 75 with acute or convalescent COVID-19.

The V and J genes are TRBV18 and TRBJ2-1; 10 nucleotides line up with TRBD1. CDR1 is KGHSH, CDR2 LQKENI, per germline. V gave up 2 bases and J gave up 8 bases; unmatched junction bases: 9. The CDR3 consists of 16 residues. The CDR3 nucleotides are TGTGCCAGCTCACCAAGGATGACAGGGGGCAAGGATGAGCAGTTCTTC. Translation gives CASSPRMTGGKDEQFF.

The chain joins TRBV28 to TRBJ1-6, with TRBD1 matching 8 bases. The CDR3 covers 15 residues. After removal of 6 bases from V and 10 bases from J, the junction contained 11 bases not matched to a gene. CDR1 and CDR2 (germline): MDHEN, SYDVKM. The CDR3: CASRLDRGLASPLHF. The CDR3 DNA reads TGTGCCAGCAGACTAGACAGGGGCCTTGCCTCACCCCTCCACTTT.

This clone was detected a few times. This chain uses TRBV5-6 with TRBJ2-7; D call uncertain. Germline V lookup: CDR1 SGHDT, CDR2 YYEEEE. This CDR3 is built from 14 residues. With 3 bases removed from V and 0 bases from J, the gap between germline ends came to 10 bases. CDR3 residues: CASSSYRFSYEQYF. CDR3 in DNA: TGTGCCAGCAGCTCGTACAGATTCTCCTACGAGCAGTACTTC.

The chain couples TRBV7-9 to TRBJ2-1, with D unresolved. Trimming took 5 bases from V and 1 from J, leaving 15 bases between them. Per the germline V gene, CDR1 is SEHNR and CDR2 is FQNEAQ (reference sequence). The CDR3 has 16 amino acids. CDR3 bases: TGTGCCAGCAGCATCCACCCAAGCAGGTCCTACAATGAGCAGTTCTTC. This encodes CASSIHPSRSYNEQFF.

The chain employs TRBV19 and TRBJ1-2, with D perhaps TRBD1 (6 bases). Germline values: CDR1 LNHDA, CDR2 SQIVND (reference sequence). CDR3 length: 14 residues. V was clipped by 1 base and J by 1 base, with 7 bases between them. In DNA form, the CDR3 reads TGTGCCAGTAGTATAGGGACAGATAACTATGGCTACACCTTC. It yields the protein CASSIGTDNYGYTF. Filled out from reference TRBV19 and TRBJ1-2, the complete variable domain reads DGGITQSPKYLFRKEGQNVTLSCEQNLNHDAMYWYRQDPGQGLRLIYYSQIVNDFQKGDIAEGYSVSREKKESFPLTVTSAQKNPTAFYLCASSIGTDNYGYTFGSGTRLTVV.

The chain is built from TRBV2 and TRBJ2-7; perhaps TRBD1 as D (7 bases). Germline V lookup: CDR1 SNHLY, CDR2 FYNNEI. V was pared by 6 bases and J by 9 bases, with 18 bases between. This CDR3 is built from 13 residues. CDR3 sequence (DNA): TGTGCCAGCAGAGGAGGGGGCGGCCTTGGGCAGTACTTC. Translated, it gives CASRGGGGLGQYF. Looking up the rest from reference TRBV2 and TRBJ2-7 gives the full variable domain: EPEVTQTPSHQVTQMGQEVILRCVPISNHLYFYWYRQILGQKVEFLVSFYNNEISEKSEIFDDQFSVERPDGSNFTLKIRSTKLEDSAMYFCASRGGGGLGQYFGPGTRLTVT.

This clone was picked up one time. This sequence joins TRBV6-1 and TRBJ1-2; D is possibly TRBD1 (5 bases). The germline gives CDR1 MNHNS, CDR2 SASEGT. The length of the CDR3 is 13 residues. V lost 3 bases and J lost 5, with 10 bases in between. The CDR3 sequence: CASSETVPYGYTF. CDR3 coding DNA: TGTGCCAGCAGTGAGACAGTTCCTTATGGCTACACCTTC.

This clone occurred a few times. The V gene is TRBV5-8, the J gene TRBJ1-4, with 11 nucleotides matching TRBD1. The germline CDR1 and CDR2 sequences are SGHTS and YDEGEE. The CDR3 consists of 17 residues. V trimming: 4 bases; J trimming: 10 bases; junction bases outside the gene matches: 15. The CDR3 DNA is TGTGCCAGCAGCAGGACAGGGGGCCGTTCCAATAGCGTAAAACTGTTTTTT. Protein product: CASSRTGGRSNSVKLFF.

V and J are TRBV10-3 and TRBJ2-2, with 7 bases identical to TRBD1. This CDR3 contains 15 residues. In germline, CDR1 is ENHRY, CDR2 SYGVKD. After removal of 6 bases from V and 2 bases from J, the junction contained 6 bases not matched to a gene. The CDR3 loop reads CAIRFGTANTGELFF. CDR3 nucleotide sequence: TGTGCCATCAGGTTCGGGACAGCTAACACCGGGGAGCTGTTTTTT.